This T cell receptor beta chain was observed in a study of T-cell reconstitution after alpha-beta-depleted transplantation in children. General study points: In patients about two months after transplant, alpha-beta T cells reportedly arose from several hundred expanded graft clones. By one year post-transplant, T-cell counts and diversity largely arose from T cells that were newly produced. It was surviving recipient T cells and thymic progenitors that gave some patients high TCRbeta diversity at day 60.

Unique molecular identifiers were used to barcode this TCRbeta library. Each CDR3 protein is one row after TCRdb ran MiXCR on the PCR reads. The sample yields just over 950,000 distinct CDR3 sequences, under 30% seen once. Germline V gene lookup returns CDR1 SQVTM and CDR2 ANQGSEA. V lost 7 bases to trimming and J lost 0 bases, with 13 bases between them. This CDR3 region has 13 residues. About this clonotype: Its matching antigen is unknown.

The receptor comes from a boy younger than two who had a stem cell transplant for SCID, so the T cells may come from the graft donor. The chain recombines TRBV29-1 with TRBJ2-7; D ambiguous. Source: PBMCs, mostly from graft donor cells, taken 360 days after TCRalphabeta/CD19-depleted stem cell transplant. The CDR3 region is CSAVVLSSYEQYF. The CDR3 DNA is TGCAGCGCCGTTGTCCTGAGCTCCTACGAGCAGTACTTC.